The 22 T cell receptor beta chains given below trace back to one sample, sequenced in a study of shared clonotypes between healthy human individuals. The table came from immunoSEQ multiplex PCR; TCRdb's copy has only in-frame clones and leaves some out. The sample gives 600,000 to 800,000 clones, around 70% of which show up once; around 1.7% is in the top ten. Input material: memory CD4+ T cells sorted from blood. Subset denoted: CD45RA-negative fraction. The receptor source for this set is a young woman in good health.

J is TRBJ2-6 and V is TRBV7-3, with a tentative D call TRBD1 (6 bases). There are 16 residues in the CDR3. Trimming cost V 3 bases and J 0 bases, with 9 bases left between them. Germline CDR1 and CDR2: SGHTA and FQGTGA. For the CDR3, the DNA is TGTGCCAGCAGCTTGGGACACAACTCTGGGGCCAACGTCCTGACTTTC. This translates into CASSLGHNSGANVLTF.

The V call is TRBV18, the J call TRBJ2-7; TRBD2 aligns across 10 bases. After removal of 3 bases from V and 1 base from J, the junction contained 3 bases not matched to a gene. This CDR3 region has 15 residues. From germline, CDR1 is KGHSH and CDR2 LQKENI. CDR3 amino acids: CASSPQREGSYEQYF. The CDR3 coding sequence is TGTGCCAGCTCACCCCAGCGGGAGGGGTCCTACGAGCAGTACTTC.

Ten or more counts support this clone. The chain is built from TRBV6-6 and TRBJ1-6; D perhaps matches TRBD1 (6 bases). There are 13 residues in the CDR3. CDR1 and CDR2 from the germline V gene are MNHNY and SVGAGI (reference sequence). The V and J ends lost 8 bases and 7 bases respectively, with 12 bases between them. The CDR3 is CASGAGVNSPLHF. CDR3 coding DNA: TGTGCCAGCGGAGCAGGGGTAAATTCACCCCTCCACTTT.

The chain links TRBV4-2 to TRBJ2-1, with no clear D. This CDR3 is 14 amino acids long. V dropped 0 bases and J dropped 5 bases, with 8 bases sitting between them. Germline V gene sequence: CDR1 LGHNA, CDR2 YNFKEQ. The CDR3 DNA reads as TGTGCCAGCAGCCAAGATTGGCAGGACAATGAGCAGTTCTTC. Translation: CASSQDWQDNEQFF.

The CDR3 nucleotides read TGTGCCAGCAGTCTCACGAACAATGAGCAGTTCTTC. This sequence encodes CASSLTNNEQFF. The rearrangement links TRBV7-9 to TRBJ2-1; D gene uncertain. The CDR3 is 12 residues long. Trimming stripped 6 bases from V and 5 bases from J, with 8 bases between. Germline CDR1 reads SEHNR; CDR2 reads FQNEAQ (reference sequence).

The table lists this clone with many counts. The chain employs TRBV5-1 and TRBJ2-7, with TRBD1 identical over 7 bases. After removal of 0 bases from V and 6 bases from J, the junction contained 12 bases not matched to a gene. CDR3 length: 16 residues. Per the germline V gene, CDR1 is SGHRS and CDR2 is YFSETQ. Here the CDR3 reads CASSLASGTVAREQYF. DNA for the CDR3: TGCGCCAGCAGCTTGGCTTCAGGGACAGTAGCTCGCGAGCAGTACTTC.

The V gene is TRBV7-2, the J gene TRBJ2-5; perhaps TRBD2 as D (6 bases). This CDR3 has 15 residues. The V and J ends lost 6 bases and 3 bases respectively, with 17 bases between them. CDR1 is SGHTA, CDR2 FQGNSA, per germline. CDR3 in DNA: TGTGCCAGCAGGTGGGGACTCCTCAAAAAAGAGACCCAGTACTTC. Residues: CASRWGLLKKETQYF.

V and J are TRBV18 and TRBJ1-2; D perhaps matches TRBD1 (6 bases). The CDR3 sequence is 13 residues long. Germline V CDR1 and CDR2: KGHSH, LQKENI. With 4 bases removed from V and 8 bases from J, the gap between germline ends came to 14 bases. The CDR3 DNA follows: TGTGCCAGCTCACTAAGACAGGATAGAGGCTACACCTTC. Protein: CASSLRQDRGYTF.

V usage is TRBV6-5 and J usage is TRBJ1-2; D is undetermined. Trimming removed 7 bases at V and 3 bases at J, with 9 bases between. This CDR3 has 12 amino acids. Germline CDR1 and CDR2: MNHEY and SVGAGI. CDR3: CASNFVDYGYTF. In nucleotides, the CDR3 is TGTGCCAGCAATTTCGTAGACTATGGCTACACCTTC.

A note on this clone: It may be a read error: a sequence one base away is much more abundant. CDR3 DNA: TGTGCCAGCGGACCCAACACTGAAGCTTTCTTT. This codes for CASGPNTEAFF. The chain has TRBV6-1 and TRBJ1-1; D unresolved. The CDR3 runs 11 residues. Germline values: CDR1 MNHNS, CDR2 SASEGT. V was trimmed by 8 bases and J by 2 bases, leaving 6 bases between them.

The CDR3 protein is CASSEGRILNNEQFF. CDR3 sequence (DNA): TGTGCCAGCAGTGAAGGGCGGATACTCAACAATGAGCAGTTCTTC. The chain joins TRBV2 to TRBJ2-1; D is unresolved. CDR1 is SNHLY and CDR2 is FYNNEI in the germline V gene. The CDR3 has 15 amino acids. V dropped 1 base and J dropped 5 bases, with 12 bases sitting between them.

The J gene is TRBJ1-1, the V gene TRBV2; D remains unclear. In germline, CDR1 is SNHLY, CDR2 FYNNEI. Trimming left V 4 bases short and J 3 bases short, with 12 bases between. The CDR3 sequence is 14 residues long. CDR3 protein: CASSGRAEYTEAFF. The CDR3 DNA reads as TGTGCCAGCAGTGGACGGGCTGAGTACACTGAAGCTTTCTTT.

This chain joins TRBV20-1 and TRBJ2-3, with no clear D. V lost 5 bases and J 8 bases, leaving 8 bases between the germline ends. The V gene's germline CDR1 is DFQATT and CDR2 SNEGSKA (reference sequence). The CDR3 totals 10 residues. In nucleotides, the CDR3 is TGCAGTGCTGGGGATGTTACGCAGTATTTT. Residues: CSAGDVTQYF.

This clone was observed a single time. The gene calls are TRBV10-2 and TRBJ2-5; 8 nucleotides agree with TRBD2. With 5 bases clipped from V and 1 base from J, the junction kept 3 bases outside the gene matches. Germline lookup yields CDR1 WSHSY and CDR2 SAAADI. The CDR3 covers 14 residues. This CDR3 is CASSKSGSQETQYF. DNA for the CDR3: TGCGCCAGCAGTAAAAGCGGGAGCCAAGAGACCCAGTACTTC.

The chain couples TRBV6-5 to TRBJ1-2; 8 nucleotides align to TRBD1. The CDR3 totals 14 residues. Germline V gene data show CDR1 as MNHEY and CDR2 as SVGAGI. Unmatched junction bases numbered 7, after V lost 6 bases and J lost 4 bases. In nucleotides, the CDR3 is TGTGCCAGCAGAGAAATCGGACAGGGCTATGGCTACACCTTC. Translated: CASREIGQGYGYTF.

V usage is TRBV6-1 and J usage is TRBJ1-1; the D is unclear. V lost 2 bases and J 0 bases, leaving 4 bases between the germline ends. The CDR3 is made up of 13 amino acids. Germline assignment: CDR1 MNHNS and CDR2 SASEGT. In DNA, the CDR3 is TGTGCCAGCAGTGAACATCTGAACACTGAAGCTTTCTTT. Translation gives CASSEHLNTEAFF.

The rearrangement uses TRBV19 and TRBJ2-2; D may be TRBD1 or TRBD2 (5 bases each). The CDR3 totals 15 residues. CDR1 and CDR2 from the germline V gene are LNHDA and SQIVND (reference sequence). V was shortened by 10 bases and J by 4 bases, with 19 bases between the two germline ends. In DNA, the CDR3 is TGTGCCACCCGGGTGGGGACGGGTGGCACCGGGGAGCTGTTTTTT. Its translation is CATRVGTGGTGELFF.

This chain connects TRBV7-6 to TRBJ1-4; D is possibly TRBD1 (5 bases). Germline-derived CDR1 and CDR2 are SGHVS and FNYEAQ. CDR3 length: 19 residues. Deletions cut 1 base from V and 2 bases from J, with 20 bases between. CDR3 in DNA: TGTGCCAGCAGCTTAGTTAGTTTGCAGGGTCGGATTACTAATGAAAAACTGTTTTTT. It specifies CASSLVSLQGRITNEKLFF.

In regard to this clone: The identical CDR3 is also encoded by other nucleotide sequences in the sample. This chain connects TRBV6-5 to TRBJ2-2; no reliable D call. CDR1 is MNHEY, CDR2 SVGAGI, per germline. Trimming stripped 6 bases from V and 3 bases from J, with 5 bases between. The CDR3 covers 12 residues. CDR3: CASSSYTGELFF. The CDR3 DNA is TGTGCCAGCAGCTCATACACCGGGGAGCTGTTTTTT.

V is TRBV2 and J is TRBJ1-5, with 7 bases that match TRBD1. V shed 6 bases and J 5 bases; nucleotides not matched to a gene: 4. The CDR3 covers 13 residues. Germline loops: CDR1 SNHLY, CDR2 FYNNEI. CDR3 bases: TGTGCCAGCAGGACAGGGATAGATCAGCCCCAGCATTTT. This codes for CASRTGIDQPQHF.

This chain connects TRBV19 to TRBJ2-1; the D gene is possibly TRBD2 (6 bases). CDR3 length equals 14 residues. CDR1 is LNHDA, CDR2 SQIVND, per germline (reference sequence). Between the trimmed V and J ends, which lost 2 bases and 10 bases, there was a span of 15 bases. The CDR3: CASSISREIREQFF. CDR3 in DNA: TGTGCCAGTAGTATATCCCGGGAGATCCGGGAGCAGTTCTTC.

This chain uses TRBV18 with TRBJ1-2, with D possibly matching TRBD1 (6 bases). The CDR3 contains 18 residues. V lost 1 base, J lost 6 bases, and 24 bases lay in between. The germline CDR1 and CDR2 sequences are KGHSH and LQKENI. This CDR3 is CASSPRVFGSNSGDGYTF. The CDR3 bases are TGTGCCAGCTCACCACGGGTCTTCGGCTCTAACTCAGGGGATGGCTACACCTTC.